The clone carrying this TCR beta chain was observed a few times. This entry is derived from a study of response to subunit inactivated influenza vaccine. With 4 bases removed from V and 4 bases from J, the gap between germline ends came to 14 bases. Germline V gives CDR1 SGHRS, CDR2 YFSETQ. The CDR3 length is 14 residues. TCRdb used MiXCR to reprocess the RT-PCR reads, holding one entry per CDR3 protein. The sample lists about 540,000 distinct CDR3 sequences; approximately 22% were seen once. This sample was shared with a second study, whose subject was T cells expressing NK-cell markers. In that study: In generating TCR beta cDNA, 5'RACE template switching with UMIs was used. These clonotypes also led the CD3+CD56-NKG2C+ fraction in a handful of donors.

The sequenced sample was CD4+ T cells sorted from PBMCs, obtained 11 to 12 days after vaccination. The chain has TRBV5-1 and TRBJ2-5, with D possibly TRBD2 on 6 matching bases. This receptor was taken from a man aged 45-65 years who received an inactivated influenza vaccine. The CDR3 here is CASSPRDFRETQYF. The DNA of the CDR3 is TGCGCCAGCAGCCCACGGGACTTCAGAGAGACCCAGTACTTC.